The entry below describes one T cell receptor beta chain. The J segment lost 8 bases and the V segment lost 0 bases, leaving 3 bases of the junction unmatched. The CDR3 has 16 amino acids. The germline V gene has CDR1 MGHRA and CDR2 YSYEKL. Researchers isolated at least 7 million PBMCs per sample. This specimen belongs to a study of blood T cells in healthy people across ages. A sample-barcoded 5' primer and a J-beta primer mix were used in a second PCR of roughly 7 to 12 cycles. TCRdb called the 5' RACE reads again in MiXCR, with one record for every CDR3 protein. The repertoire holds 800,000 to 950,000 distinct CDR3 sequences, with under 50% as singletons.

The TCR sequence derives from a man under 40 in good health. The chain recombines TRBV4-1 with TRBJ2-1, with 14 bases aligning to TRBD2. Material: blood. The CDR3 sequence is CASSQEPGLAGDEQFF. CDR3 nucleotides: TGCGCCAGCAGCCAAGAGCCGGGACTAGCGGGGGATGAGCAGTTCTTC.